Each of the 21 T cell receptor beta chains below was sequenced from the same sample in a study of T-cell memory formation after mild COVID-19. TCRdb passed the 5' RACE reads through MiXCR, listing each CDR3 protein once. The table lists hundreds of thousands of distinct CDR3 sequences, roughly 25% of them singletons. Sequencing used PBMCs or a T cell subset sorted from them (not recorded which). The source of these receptors is an adult woman who had mild COVID-19 (a few samples of this study predate the infection). Cell type and time point are not known.

The V call is TRBV9, the J call TRBJ2-3, with 11 positions matching TRBD2. V gave up 1 base and J gave up 4 bases; unmatched junction bases: 8. CDR3 length equals 17 residues. Germline loops: CDR1 SGDLS, CDR2 YYNGEE. The CDR3 protein is CASSVSLAGGLSDTQYF. CDR3 nucleotides: TGTGCCAGCAGCGTATCCCTAGCGGGAGGATTGTCAGATACGCAGTATTTT.

This clonotype occurred a few times. The chain couples TRBV10-3 to TRBJ2-3; TRBD2 aligns across 11 bases. After removal of 4 bases from V and 4 bases from J, the junction contained 7 bases not matched to a gene. This CDR3 contains 16 residues. Looked up from germline, CDR1 is ENHRY and CDR2 is SYGVKD. CDR3 coding DNA: TGTGCCATCAGTGTAACTAGCGGGAGTCAGGCAGATACGCAGTATTTT. Translation: CAISVTSGSQADTQYF.

The rearrangement links TRBV6-5 to TRBJ2-5, with D possibly matching TRBD2 (6 bases). The CDR3 runs to 14 residues. Germline CDR1 is MNHEY and CDR2 is SVGAGI. V was shortened by 0 bases and J by 4 bases, with 9 bases between the two germline ends. In DNA form, the CDR3 reads TGTGCCAGCAGTTACTCGTGGGGAGGAGAGACCCAGTACTTC. This translates into CASSYSWGGETQYF.

The chain employs TRBV4-1 and TRBJ1-1, with 7 nucleotides matching TRBD1. With 0 bases clipped from V and 3 bases from J, the junction kept 7 bases outside the gene matches. The CDR3 has 16 residues. Germline V gives CDR1 MGHRA, CDR2 YSYEKL. In DNA form, the CDR3 reads TGCGCCAGCAGCCAAGATGGCTTGACAGGGCACACTGAAGCTTTCTTT. Residues: CASSQDGLTGHTEAFF.

The chain combines TRBV12-3 or TRBV12-4 with TRBJ1-1, with D maybe TRBD1 (6 bases). CDR3 length: 14 residues. V lost 2 bases and J lost 10, with 17 bases in between. CDR3 in amino acids: CASSLTGHRKLAFF. In DNA form, the CDR3 reads TGTGCCAGCAGTTTAACAGGGCATCGTAAACTAGCTTTCTTT.

This clonotype has more than one count but fewer than ten. V and J are TRBV29-1 and TRBJ2-3; TRBD2 is a possible D gene (6 bases). Trimming shortened V by 2 bases and J by 2 bases, and 14 bases separated the two germline ends. Germline-derived CDR1 and CDR2 are SQVTM and ANQGSEA. This CDR3 spans 15 amino acids. As DNA, the CDR3 is TGCAGCGTTGAAATCGGCGGGGTGCACACAGATACGCAGTATTTT. As protein: CSVEIGGVHTDTQYF.

This rearrangement joins TRBV21-1 to TRBJ1-1; the table's D call TRBD1 went unverified against the DNA. TRBV21-1 is listed as a pseudogene. The CDR3 has 18 residues. The CDR3, as DNA: TGTGCCAGCAGCAAAGCGCCAGCTGGCAGGGGGAAAGGGACTGAAGCTTTCTTT. Its translation: CASSKAPAGRGKGTEAFF.

The rearrangement uses TRBV7-9 and TRBJ1-6, with unresolved D. The CDR3 has 12 residues. Between the trimmed V and J ends, which lost 4 bases and 9 bases, there was a span of 7 bases. Germline V gene lookup returns CDR1 SEHNR and CDR2 FQNEAQ (reference sequence). CDR3 DNA sequence: TGTGCCAGCAGCTCCGGAGGTTCACCCCTCCACTTT. Protein sequence: CASSSGGSPLHF.

This chain connects TRBV19 to TRBJ2-5; TRBD2 is a possible D gene (6 bases). CDR1 is LNHDA, CDR2 SQIVND, per germline (reference sequence). The ends were cut back, 5 bases at V and 4 bases at J, with 17 bases in the middle. The CDR3 loop spans 15 amino acids. The DNA of the CDR3 is TGTGCCAGTAGTGGCCTGGGACTCGAACTAGAGACCCAGTACTTC. It encodes CASSGLGLELETQYF.

This clonotype was seen only once. The genes are TRBV6-6 and TRBJ2-3; TRBD1 might be the D (7 bases). The CDR3 sequence is 17 residues long. Per the germline V gene, CDR1 is MNHNY and CDR2 is SVGAGI (reference sequence). V lost 2 bases and J 0 bases, leaving 15 bases between the germline ends. The CDR3 bases are TGTGCCAGCAGTTACCCCTCAGGGGGAGGAAGCACAGATACGCAGTATTTT. This sequence encodes CASSYPSGGGSTDTQYF.

J is TRBJ2-7 and V is TRBV21-1; the table's D call TRBD2 went unverified against the DNA. TRBV21-1 is flagged as a pseudogene. The CDR3 consists of 17 residues. CDR3 protein: CASSKQGNHSASYEQYF. CDR3 coding DNA: TGTGCCAGCAGCAAACAAGGAAATCATAGCGCGTCCTACGAGCAGTACTTC.

In this sample, this clonotype turned up a few times. The chain couples TRBV6-5 to TRBJ1-1; maybe TRBD1 (5 bases). Trimming took 4 bases from V and 2 from J, leaving 14 bases between them. CDR1 is MNHEY and CDR2 is SVGAGI in the germline V gene. The CDR3 extends over 15 amino acids. CDR3 sequence: CASSSWDATNTEAFF. The CDR3, as DNA: TGTGCCAGCAGTTCCTGGGACGCCACTAACACTGAAGCTTTCTTT.

V and J are TRBV9 and TRBJ2-2; 8 bases map to TRBD2. CDR3 length: 17 residues. V lost 3 bases, J lost 5 bases, and 12 bases stayed unmatched. The germline CDR1 and CDR2 sequences are SGDLS and YYNGEE. CDR3 nucleotide sequence: TGTGCCAGCAGCGAAAACCCGGGACTAGTCGGTACCGGGGAGCTGTTTTTT. Translation: CASSENPGLVGTGELFF.

This clonotype was observed a few times. The gene calls are TRBV7-9 and TRBJ2-2, with 7 bases fitting TRBD1. The junction had 3 bases not matched to a gene; V was cut back by 1 base and J by 1 base. The CDR3 spans 16 residues. Germline CDR1 SEHNR, CDR2 FQNEAQ (reference sequence). CDR3 coding DNA: TGTGCCAGCAGCTTAGTGGGGACAGAGAACACCGGGGAGCTGTTTTTT. Amino acids: CASSLVGTENTGELFF.

The J gene is TRBJ2-5, the V gene TRBV5-1; 11 nucleotides align to TRBD1. J lost 5 bases, V lost 0 bases, and 3 bases had no gene match. CDR3 size: 15 residues. Looked up from germline, CDR1 is SGHRS and CDR2 is YFSETQ. CDR3 residues: CASSLGTGGEETQYF. DNA for the CDR3: TGCGCCAGCAGCTTGGGGACAGGGGGCGAGGAGACCCAGTACTTC.

This clonotype has only one observation. The J gene is TRBJ1-6, the V gene TRBV5-1; D unclear. CDR3 size: 13 residues. CDR1 is SGHRS and CDR2 is YFSETQ in the germline V gene. V lost 3 bases and J 10 bases, leaving 11 bases between the germline ends. The CDR3 DNA sequence: TGCGCCAGCAGCTCGGAAGTAGAGTCACCCCTCCACTTT. Its protein is CASSSEVESPLHF.

There are a few counts of this clonotype. The chain recombines TRBV25-1 with TRBJ2-7; maybe TRBD1 (6 bases). Trimming took 2 bases from V and 6 from J, leaving 14 bases between them. The germline CDR1 and CDR2 sequences are MGHDK and SYGVNS. The CDR3 totals 14 residues. This chain's CDR3 is CASSETGTRGEQYF. The DNA for the CDR3 is TGTGCCAGCAGTGAAACAGGGACGAGGGGCGAGCAGTACTTC.

The sample holds many counts of this clonotype. The chain has TRBV29-1 and TRBJ1-2; the D is unclear. The germline CDR1 and CDR2 sequences are SQVTM and ANQGSEA. The CDR3 has 11 amino acids. V was cut by 3 bases and J by 3 bases, with 5 bases left in between. CDR3 amino acids: CSVERDYGYTF. The CDR3 coding sequence is TGCAGCGTTGAGCGGGACTATGGCTACACCTTC.

This clonotype came up a few times. The V call is TRBV12-3 or TRBV12-4, the J call TRBJ2-1; maybe TRBD1 (6 bases). This CDR3 spans 12 amino acids. The V end was cut by 3 bases, the J end by 9 bases, with 9 bases between. CDR3: CASSFGTPEQFF. For the CDR3, the DNA is TGTGCCAGCAGTTTTGGGACACCTGAGCAGTTCTTC.

The chain joins TRBV23-1 to TRBJ2-3; possibly TRBD1 for D (7 bases). TRBV23-1 is marked as an open reading frame, function uncertain. V lost 6 bases to trimming and J lost 6 bases, with 25 bases between them. This CDR3 region has 17 residues. The CDR3 reads CASRKTTGEVPGDTQYF. CDR3 nucleotides: TGCGCCAGCAGGAAAACAACAGGGGAGGTCCCGGGGGATACGCAGTATTTT.

This clonotype occurred a few times. The chain has TRBV7-2 and TRBJ2-1; TRBD1 is a possible D gene (6 bases). The CDR3 spans 15 residues. Germline V gives CDR1 SGHTA, CDR2 FQGNSA. Trimming pared 5 bases from V and 8 bases from J, leaving 19 bases between. CDR3 DNA: TGTGCCAGCAGCCTGGGGGCGGGTAGTGGGGATGAGCAGTTCTTC. It encodes CASSLGAGSGDEQFF.